The 2 T cell receptor beta chains below were found in one sample sequenced in a study of cytomegalovirus exposure and HLA in healthy donors. PCR employed 60 Vbeta and 13 Jbeta primers. Sequenced by immunoSEQ multiplex PCR; TCRdb stores in-frame clones only, minus some. Of approximately 140,000 clones in the sample, 80% were seen once. Material: PBMCs. These receptors all come from a middle-aged man in good health and CMV-seropositive.

Here the CDR3 reads CASSLSGIGETQYF. CDR3 in DNA: TGTGCCAGCAGCTTAAGCGGGATCGGAGAGACCCAGTACTTC. The J gene is TRBJ2-5, the V gene TRBV13; 7 bases are shared with TRBD2. Unmatched junction bases numbered 4, after V lost 2 bases and J lost 4 bases. CDR3 length: 14 residues. The V gene's germline CDR1 is PRHDT and CDR2 FYEKMQ (reference sequence).

The chain uses TRBV6-4 and TRBJ2-6; D is unresolved. The CDR3 contains 14 residues. With 6 bases removed from V and 3 bases from J, the gap between germline ends came to 9 bases. Looked up from germline, CDR1 is MRHNA and CDR2 is SNTAGT. DNA of the CDR3: TGTGCCAGCAGCCTCATGAGTGGGGCCAACGTCCTGACTTTC. It codes for CASSLMSGANVLTF.